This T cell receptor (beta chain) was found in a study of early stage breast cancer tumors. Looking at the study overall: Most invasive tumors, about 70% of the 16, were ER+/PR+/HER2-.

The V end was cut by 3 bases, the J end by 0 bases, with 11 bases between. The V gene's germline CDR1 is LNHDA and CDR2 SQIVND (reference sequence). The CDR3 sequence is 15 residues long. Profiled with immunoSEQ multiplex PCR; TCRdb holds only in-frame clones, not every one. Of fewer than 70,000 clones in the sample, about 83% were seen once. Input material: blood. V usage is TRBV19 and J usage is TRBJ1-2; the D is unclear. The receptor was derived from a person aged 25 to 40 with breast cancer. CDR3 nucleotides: TGTGCCAGTAGTATTCTCCTCGCCCCTAACTATGGCTACACCTTC. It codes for CASSILLAPNYGYTF.